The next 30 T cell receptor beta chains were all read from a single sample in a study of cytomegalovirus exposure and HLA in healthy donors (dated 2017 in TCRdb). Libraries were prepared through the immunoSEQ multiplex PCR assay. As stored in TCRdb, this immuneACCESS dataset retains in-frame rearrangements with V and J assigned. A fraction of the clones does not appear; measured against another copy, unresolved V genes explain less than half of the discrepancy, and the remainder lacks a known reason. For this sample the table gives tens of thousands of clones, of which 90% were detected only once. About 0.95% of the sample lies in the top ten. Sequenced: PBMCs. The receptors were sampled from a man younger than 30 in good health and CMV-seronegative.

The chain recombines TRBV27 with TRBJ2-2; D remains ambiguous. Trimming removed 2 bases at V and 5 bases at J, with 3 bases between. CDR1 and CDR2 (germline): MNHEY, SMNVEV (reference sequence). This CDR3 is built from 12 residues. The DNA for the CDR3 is TGTGCCAGCAGTTTACTGACCGGGGAGCTGTTTTTT. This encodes CASSLLTGELFF.

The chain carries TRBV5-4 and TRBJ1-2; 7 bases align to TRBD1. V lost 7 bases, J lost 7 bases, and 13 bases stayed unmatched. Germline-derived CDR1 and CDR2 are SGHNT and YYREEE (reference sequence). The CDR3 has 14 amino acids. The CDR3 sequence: CASSLTGIFGGYTF. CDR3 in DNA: TGTGCCAGCTCTCTGACAGGGATATTTGGTGGCTACACCTTC. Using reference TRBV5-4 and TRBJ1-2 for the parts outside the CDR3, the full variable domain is ETGVTQSPTHLIKTRGQQVTLRCSSQSGHNTVSWYQQALGQGPQFIFQYYREEENGRGNFPPRFSGLQFPNYSSELNVNALELDDSALYLCASSLTGIFGGYTFGSGTRLTVV.

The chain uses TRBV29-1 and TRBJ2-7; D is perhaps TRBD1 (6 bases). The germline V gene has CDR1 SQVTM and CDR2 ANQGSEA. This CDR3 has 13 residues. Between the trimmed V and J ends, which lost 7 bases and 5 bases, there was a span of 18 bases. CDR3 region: CSAGLNTGNEQYF. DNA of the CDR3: TGCAGCGCCGGACTGAACACAGGGAACGAGCAGTACTTC.

This CDR3 reads CASSSTGITGELFF. DNA of the CDR3: TGTGCCAGCAGCTCGACAGGGATCACCGGGGAGCTGTTTTTT. The rearrangement uses TRBV11-3 and TRBJ2-2; 7 nucleotides match TRBD1. V shed 4 bases, J shed 4 bases, and the junction held 3 bases outside the gene matches. Germline V gene data show CDR1 as SGHNT and CDR2 as YENEEA. The CDR3 is 14 amino acids.

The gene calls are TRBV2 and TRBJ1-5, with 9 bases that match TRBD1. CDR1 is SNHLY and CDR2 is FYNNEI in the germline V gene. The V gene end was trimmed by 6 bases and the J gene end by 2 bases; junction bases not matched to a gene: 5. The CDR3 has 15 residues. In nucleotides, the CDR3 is TGTGCCAGCAGCGGGACAGGGATCGGCAATCAGCCCCAGCATTTT. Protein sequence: CASSGTGIGNQPQHF.

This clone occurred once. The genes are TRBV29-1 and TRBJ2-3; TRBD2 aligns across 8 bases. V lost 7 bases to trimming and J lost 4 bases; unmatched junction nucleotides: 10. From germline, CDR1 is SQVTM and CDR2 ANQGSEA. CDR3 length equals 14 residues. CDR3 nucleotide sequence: TGCAGCGGTCGTCAGCGGGAGTTTCCAGATACGCAGTATTTT. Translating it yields CSGRQREFPDTQYF.

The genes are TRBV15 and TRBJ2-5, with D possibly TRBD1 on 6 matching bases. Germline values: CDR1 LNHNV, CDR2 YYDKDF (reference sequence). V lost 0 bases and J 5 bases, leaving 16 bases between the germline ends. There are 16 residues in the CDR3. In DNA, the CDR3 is TGTGCCACCAGCAGAGATCTAGGGATTGGGGGCGAGACCCAGTACTTC. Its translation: CATSRDLGIGGETQYF. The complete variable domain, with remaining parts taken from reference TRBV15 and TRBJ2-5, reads DAMVIQNPRYQVTQFGKPVTLSCSQTLNHNVMYWYQQKSSQAPKLLFHYYDKDFNNEADTPDNFQSRRPNTSFCFLDIRSPGLGDTAMYLCATSRDLGIGGETQYFGPGTRLLVL.

CDR3 region: CSVGRGGTYEQYF. CDR3 in DNA: TGCAGCGTTGGCCGGGGGGGCACCTACGAGCAGTACTTC. The J gene is TRBJ2-7, the V gene TRBV29-1, with TRBD2 matching over 8 bases. The V and J ends lost 4 bases and 2 bases, in that order; junction bases with no gene match: 4. The CDR3 runs 13 residues. Germline values: CDR1 SQVTM, CDR2 ANQGSEA.

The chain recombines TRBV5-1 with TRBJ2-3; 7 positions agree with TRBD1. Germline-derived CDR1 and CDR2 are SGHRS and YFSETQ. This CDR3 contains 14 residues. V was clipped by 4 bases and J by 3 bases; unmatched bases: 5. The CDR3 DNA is TGCGCCAGCAGCATCCACAGGGGAACAGATACGCAGTATTTT. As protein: CASSIHRGTDTQYF.

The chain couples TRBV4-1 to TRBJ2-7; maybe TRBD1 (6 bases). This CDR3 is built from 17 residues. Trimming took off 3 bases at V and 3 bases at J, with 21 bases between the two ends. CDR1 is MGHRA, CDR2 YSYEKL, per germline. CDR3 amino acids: CASSQTAFVGADYEQYF. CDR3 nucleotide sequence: TGCGCCAGCAGCCAGACCGCATTCGTGGGGGCAGACTACGAGCAGTACTTC.

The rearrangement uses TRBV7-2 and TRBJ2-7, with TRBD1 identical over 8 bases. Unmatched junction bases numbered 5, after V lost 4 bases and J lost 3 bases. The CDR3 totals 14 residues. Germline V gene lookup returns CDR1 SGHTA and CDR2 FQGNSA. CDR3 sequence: CASSSGGVGYEQYF. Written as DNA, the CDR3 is TGTGCCAGCAGCTCAGGGGGCGTCGGCTACGAGCAGTACTTC.

Here the CDR3 DNA reads TGTGCCAGCTCAGACTCGTGGACAGACTACAATGAGCAGTTCTTC. Its protein is CASSDSWTDYNEQFF. The rearrangement joins TRBV18 to TRBJ2-1; tentative D call: TRBD1 (6 bases). Trimming cost V 5 bases and J 3 bases, with 14 bases left between them. From germline, CDR1 is KGHSH and CDR2 LQKENI. The CDR3 totals 15 residues.

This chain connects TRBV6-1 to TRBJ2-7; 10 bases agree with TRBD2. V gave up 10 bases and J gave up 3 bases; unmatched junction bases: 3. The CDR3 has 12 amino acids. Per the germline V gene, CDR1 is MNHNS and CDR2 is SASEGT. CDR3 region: CATRTSGYEQYF. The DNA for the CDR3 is TGTGCCACCAGGACTAGCGGCTACGAGCAGTACTTC.

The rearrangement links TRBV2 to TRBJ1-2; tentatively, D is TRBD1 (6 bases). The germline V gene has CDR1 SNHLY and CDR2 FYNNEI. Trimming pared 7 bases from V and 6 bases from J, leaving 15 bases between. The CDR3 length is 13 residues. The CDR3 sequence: CASKGDNAHGYTF. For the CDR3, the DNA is TGTGCCAGCAAGGGGGACAATGCCCATGGCTACACCTTC.

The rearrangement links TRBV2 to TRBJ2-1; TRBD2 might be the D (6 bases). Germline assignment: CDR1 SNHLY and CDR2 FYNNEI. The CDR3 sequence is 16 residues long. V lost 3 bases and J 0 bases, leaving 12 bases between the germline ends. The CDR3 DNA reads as TGTGCCAGCAGTGACCTCCTAGCGAGCTCCTACAATGAGCAGTTCTTC. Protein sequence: CASSDLLASSYNEQFF.

The CDR3: CASSPPKGGRGGNEQFF. For the CDR3, the DNA is TGTGCCAGCTCACCTCCTAAGGGGGGGCGCGGGGGCAATGAGCAGTTCTTC. The gene calls are TRBV18 and TRBJ2-1, with D tentatively TRBD2 (7 bases). This CDR3 has 17 residues. V dropped 3 bases and J dropped 6 bases, with 21 bases sitting between them. Looked up from germline, CDR1 is KGHSH and CDR2 is LQKENI.

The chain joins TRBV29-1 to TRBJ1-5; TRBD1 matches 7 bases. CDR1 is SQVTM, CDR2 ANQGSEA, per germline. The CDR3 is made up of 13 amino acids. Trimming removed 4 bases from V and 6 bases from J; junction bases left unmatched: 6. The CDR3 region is CSVVGGAGQPQHF. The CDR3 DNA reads TGCAGCGTTGTAGGGGGCGCGGGTCAGCCCCAGCATTTT.

The CDR3 DNA reads TGTGCCAGCAGCTCTAGCGGGAGGATAGGGTACGAGCAGTACTTC. Translating it yields CASSSSGRIGYEQYF. This sequence joins TRBV5-6 and TRBJ2-7; 11 bases agree with TRBD2. Looked up from germline, CDR1 is SGHDT and CDR2 is YYEEEE. There are 15 residues in the CDR3. With 3 bases clipped from V and 4 bases from J, the junction kept 6 bases outside the gene matches.

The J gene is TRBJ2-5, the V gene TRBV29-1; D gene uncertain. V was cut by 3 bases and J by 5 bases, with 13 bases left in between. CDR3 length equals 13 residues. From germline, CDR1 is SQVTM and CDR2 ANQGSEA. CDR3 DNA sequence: TGCAGCGTTGACCGAGTCTCCTGCGAGACCCAGTACTTC. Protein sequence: CSVDRVSCETQYF.

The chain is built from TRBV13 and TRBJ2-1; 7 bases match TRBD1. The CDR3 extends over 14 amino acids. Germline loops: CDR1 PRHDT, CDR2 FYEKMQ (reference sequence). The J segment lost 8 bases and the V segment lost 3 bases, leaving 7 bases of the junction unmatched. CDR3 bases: TGTGCCAGCAGCTTCGGGACAGAGGCCCATGAGCAGTTCTTC. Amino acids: CASSFGTEAHEQFF.

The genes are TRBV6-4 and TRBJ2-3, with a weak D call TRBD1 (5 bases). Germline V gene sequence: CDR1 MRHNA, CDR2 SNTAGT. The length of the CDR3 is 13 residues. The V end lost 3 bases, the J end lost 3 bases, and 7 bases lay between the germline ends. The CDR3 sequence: CASSDQGTDTQYF. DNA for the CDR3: TGTGCCAGCAGTGATCAGGGAACAGATACGCAGTATTTT.

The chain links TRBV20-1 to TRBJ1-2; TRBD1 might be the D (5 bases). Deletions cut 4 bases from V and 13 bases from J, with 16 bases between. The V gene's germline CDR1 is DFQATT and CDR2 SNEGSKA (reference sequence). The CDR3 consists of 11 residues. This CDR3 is CSATGGDLGTF. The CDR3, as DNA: TGCAGTGCTACCGGGGGGGACTTGGGCACCTTC.

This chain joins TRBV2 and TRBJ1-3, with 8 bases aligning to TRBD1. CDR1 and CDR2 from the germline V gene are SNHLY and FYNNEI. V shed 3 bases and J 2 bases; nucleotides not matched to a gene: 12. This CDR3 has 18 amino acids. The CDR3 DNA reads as TGTGCCAGCAGTGAGAATCCCCTCCCGACAGGGGCTGGAAACACCATATATTTT. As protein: CASSENPLPTGAGNTIYF.

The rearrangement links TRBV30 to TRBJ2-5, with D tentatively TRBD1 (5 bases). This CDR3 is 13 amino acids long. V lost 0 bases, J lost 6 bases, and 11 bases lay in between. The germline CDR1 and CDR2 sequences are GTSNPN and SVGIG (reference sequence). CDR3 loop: CAWSVAQGKTQYF. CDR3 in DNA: TGTGCCTGGAGTGTGGCGCAGGGAAAGACCCAGTACTTC.

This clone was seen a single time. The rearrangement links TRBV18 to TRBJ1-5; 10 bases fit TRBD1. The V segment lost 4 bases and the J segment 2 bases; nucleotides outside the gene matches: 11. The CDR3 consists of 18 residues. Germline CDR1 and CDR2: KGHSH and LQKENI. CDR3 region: CASSLVSPGTGGNQPQHF. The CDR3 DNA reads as TGTGCCAGCTCACTCGTATCTCCCGGGACAGGGGGCAATCAGCCCCAGCATTTT.

This CDR3 is CASSVDRDQETQYF. CDR3 coding DNA: TGTGCCAGCAGCGTAGACAGGGATCAAGAGACCCAGTACTTC. The V gene is TRBV9, the J gene TRBJ2-5, with a weak D call TRBD1 (6 bases). The CDR3 is 14 amino acids. V was pared by 0 bases and J by 2 bases, with 8 bases between. Germline CDR1 is SGDLS and CDR2 is YYNGEE.

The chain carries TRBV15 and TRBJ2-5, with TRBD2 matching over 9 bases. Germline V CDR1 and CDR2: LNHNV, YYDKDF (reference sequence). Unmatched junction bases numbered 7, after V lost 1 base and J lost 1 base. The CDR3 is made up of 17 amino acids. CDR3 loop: CATSRGVLAGPQETQYF. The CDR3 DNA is TGTGCCACCAGCAGAGGGGTTCTAGCGGGACCCCAAGAGACCCAGTACTTC. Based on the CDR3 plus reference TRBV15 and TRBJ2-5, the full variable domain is DAMVIQNPRYQVTQFGKPVTLSCSQTLNHNVMYWYQQKSSQAPKLLFHYYDKDFNNEADTPDNFQSRRPNTSFCFLDIRSPGLGDTAMYLCATSRGVLAGPQETQYFGPGTRLLVL.

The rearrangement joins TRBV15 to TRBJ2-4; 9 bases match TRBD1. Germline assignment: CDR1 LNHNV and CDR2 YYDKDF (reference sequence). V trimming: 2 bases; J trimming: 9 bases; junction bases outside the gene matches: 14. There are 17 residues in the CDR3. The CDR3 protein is CATSRQLLQGAQGIQYF. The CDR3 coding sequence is TGTGCCACCAGCAGACAACTGTTACAGGGGGCGCAGGGCATTCAGTACTTC.

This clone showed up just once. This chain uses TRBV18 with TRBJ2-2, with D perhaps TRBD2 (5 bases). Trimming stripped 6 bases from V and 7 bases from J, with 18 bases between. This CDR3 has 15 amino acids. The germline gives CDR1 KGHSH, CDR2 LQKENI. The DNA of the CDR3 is TGTGCCAGCTCTCCTGTAGGAGGACCCAGCGGGGAGCTGTTTTTT. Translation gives CASSPVGGPSGELFF.

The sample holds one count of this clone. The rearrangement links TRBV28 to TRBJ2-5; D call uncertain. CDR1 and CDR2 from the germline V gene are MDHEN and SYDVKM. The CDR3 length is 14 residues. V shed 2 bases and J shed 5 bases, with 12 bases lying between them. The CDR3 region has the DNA TGTGCCAGCAGTTTAGCACAGTCTGGCGAGACCCAGTACTTC. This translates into CASSLAQSGETQYF.